This TCR beta chain was recovered during a study of CD8+ T cells in alopecia areata. Comments on this clone: Its antigen is not known. One end of the junction fails to match germline, which may point to a read error. Other nucleotide sequences from this sample produce the same CDR3.

The germline gives CDR1 GTSNPN, CDR2 SVGIG (reference sequence). This CDR3 comprises 12 residues. Study-wide findings and caveats: Besides other cells, scalp samples also yield sequences of resident alphabeta T cells from normal skin. Mouse data revealed clearer TCR sharing than patient data did, a gap possibly tied to HLA. Clonality exceeded that of normal scalp in lesional scalp, most notably in alopecia totalis/universalis.

It was cDNA, reverse transcribed from extracted RNA, that served as the sequencing template. Produced via immunoSEQ multiplex PCR; TCRdb's table is partial and in-frame only. In the table there are about 120,000 clones, 47% of which are singletons. The sample taken for sequencing was NKG2D-low CD8+ T cells sorted from blood. The sequence derives from a human donor with alopecia areata. The V and J genes are TRBV30 and TRBJ2-2; the D gene is possibly TRBD2 (5 bases). The CDR3 nucleotides are TGTGCCTGGATGGGTGTAACCGGGGAGCTGTTCTTT. Protein product: CAWMGVTGELFF. Based on the CDR3 plus reference TRBV30 and TRBJ2-2, the full variable domain is SQTIHQWPATLVQPVGSPLSLECTVEGTSNPNLYWYRQAAGRGLQLLFYSVGIGQISSEVPQNLSASRPQDRQFILSSKKLLLSDSGFYLCAWMGVTGELFFGEGSRLTVL.